The rows below give T cell receptor beta chains drawn from one sample of a study of cytomegalovirus exposure and HLA in healthy donors. Using immunoSEQ multiplex PCR, the repertoire was profiled, and TCRdb retains in-frame clones only, with some absent. The data contain about 150,000 clones, 80% of them seen just once; the ten biggest clones take up more than 10%. Sequenced input: PBMCs. These receptors came from a man under 40 in good health and CMV-seropositive. The CDR3 runs from the conserved cysteine through the conserved F or W. D genes are given only for firm matches. Expanded clones get a size class; other rows say once, few or many, or leave the size out.

d_gene	abundance	v_gene	CDR3aa
-	-	TRBV27	CASSPLWERAVYEQYF
-	few	TRBV14	CASSPHRAGNQPQHF
-	-	TRBV6-5	CASSTQVRMNTEAFF
-	-	TRBV5-1	CASRIGDNYGYTF
-	-	TRBV14	CASSRQGSNQPQHF
TRBD2	-	TRBV7-9	CASRSTSGSTDTQYF
-	-	TRBV19	CASSSLADFAGANVLTF
-	-	TRBV28	CASSFIGSPLHF
TRBD1	-	TRBV10-2	CASSLLMTGMNTEAFF
-	-	TRBV5-4	CASSLDRVNEQFF
TRBD2	-	TRBV15	CATSRGGGSTSYEQYF
TRBD1	-	TRBV4-2	CASSQGTGGINEQYF
TRBD1	-	TRBV29-1	CSVEARGSTYEQYF
-	-	TRBV7-3	CASSSSSGTDTQYF
TRBD2	-	TRBV7-2	CASSPAGLAGGGTQYF
TRBD1	-	TRBV10-3	CAISGGTGGNQPQHF
-	-	TRBV5-1	CASSLSPSYEQYF
TRBD2	-	TRBV11-3	CASSPLSGRTRNEQFF
-	-	TRBV4-1	CASSQEGAGEAFF
-	-	TRBV7-9	CASSLPGDYGYTF
-	-	TRBV5-1	CASSLVGIAEVDTQYF
TRBD1	-	TRBV29-1	CSATLDRSSTDTQYF
-	-	TRBV6-5	CASSSGTRGEQYF
-	few	TRBV5-1	CASSSAYEQYF
TRBD1	-	TRBV4-1	CASSRTGVPNYGYTF
-	-	TRBV10-1	CASSSGDTYYEQYF
TRBD1	-	TRBV9	CASSVGTGINQPQHF
-	-	TRBV15	CATSRDSGETQYF
TRBD1	-	TRBV2	CASSIGQDRDSPLHF
TRBD1	once	TRBV5-8	CASSWNDRVGYGYTF
TRBD2	-	TRBV5-1	CASRREVSPDTQYF
-	few	TRBV6-1	CASSALADTQYF
TRBD1	-	TRBV2	CASSPQGQGGYGYTF
TRBD1	-	TRBV7-2	CASSVDLSGGWYEQYF
-	-	TRBV5-6	CASSLVLTGSAGNTIYF
-	-	TRBV29-1	CSVQTGTTTDTQYF
-	-	TRBV6-5	CASSTGRNSYEQYF
TRBD1	-	TRBV7-6	CASRPGQGGTYEQYF
-	-	TRBV5-1	CASSLDSQGKNTIYF
-	-	TRBV6-1	CASSGGSGYEQYF